Each of the 16 T cell receptor beta chains below was sequenced from the same sample in a study of technical replicates of blood from a handful of donors. The data were produced by immunoSEQ multiplex PCR, yet TCRdb's version contains in-frame clones alone and is incomplete. The data contain around 92,000 clones, 95% of them singletons. Sequenced: T cells isolated from PBMCs. These receptors all stem from a human donor in good health.

The CDR3 protein is CASSQGRLSYEQYF. Written as DNA, the CDR3 is TGCGCCAGCAGCCAAGGCAGGCTGAGCTACGAGCAGTACTTC. The chain employs TRBV4-1 and TRBJ2-7; no clear D gene. The CDR3 covers 14 residues. Germline CDR1 reads MGHRA; CDR2 reads YSYEKL. V was cut by 1 base and J by 3 bases, with 10 bases left in between.

This chain links TRBV5-4 with TRBJ2-5, with 7 bases fitting TRBD1. V lost 4 bases, J lost 4 bases, and 7 bases stayed unmatched. The CDR3 is 14 amino acids. CDR1 is SGHNT, CDR2 YYREEE, per germline (reference sequence). The CDR3 nucleotides read TGTGCCAGCAGCGATTACAGGGGTGGAGAGACCCAGTACTTC. This gives the protein CASSDYRGGETQYF.

The genes are TRBV5-5 and TRBJ2-7; 11 bases are shared with TRBD1. Germline CDR1 SGHKS, CDR2 YYEKEE (reference sequence). CDR3 size: 15 residues. Trimming removed 4 bases from V and 0 bases from J; junction bases left unmatched: 3. The CDR3 region is CASSTGTGGSYEQYF. The CDR3, as DNA: TGTGCCAGCAGCACCGGGACAGGGGGCTCCTACGAGCAGTACTTC.

The chain recombines TRBV6-5 with TRBJ2-3, with TRBD2 matching over 8 bases. J lost 4 bases, V lost 6 bases, and 9 bases had no gene match. Germline assignment: CDR1 MNHEY and CDR2 SVGAGI. The CDR3 is made up of 15 amino acids. The chain's CDR3 is CASSPAGGASDTQYF. The CDR3 DNA is TGTGCCAGCAGCCCCGCCGGGGGGGCCTCAGATACGCAGTATTTT.

V usage is TRBV11-2 and J usage is TRBJ2-7, with D perhaps matching TRBD1 (6 bases). V lost 2 bases and J lost 4, with 18 bases in between. The germline V gene encodes CDR1 SGHAT and CDR2 FQNNGV. The CDR3 consists of 16 residues. CDR3 nucleotides: TGTGCCAGCAGCTTACCCCCAGGGGTGGTGGGTTACGAGCAGTACTTC. Translating it yields CASSLPPGVVGYEQYF.

The chain has TRBV7-9 and TRBJ2-1; 8 bases are shared with TRBD2. CDR1 is SEHNR, CDR2 FQNEAQ, per germline (reference sequence). Unmatched junction bases numbered 5, after V lost 3 bases and J lost 7 bases. The length of the CDR3 is 14 residues. For the CDR3, the DNA is TGTGCCAGCAGCTTTGAACTAGCGGTAAATGAGCAGTTCTTC. This gives the protein CASSFELAVNEQFF.

The gene calls are TRBV7-9 and TRBJ2-7; D is possibly TRBD1 (5 bases). Germline CDR1 is SEHNR and CDR2 is FQNEAQ (reference sequence). This CDR3 is 13 amino acids long. Trimming removed 7 bases from V and 2 bases from J, with 12 bases in between. In DNA, the CDR3 is TGTGCCAGCATCTCCGGCAGGGCCTACGAGCAGTACTTC. Its translation is CASISGRAYEQYF. Looking up the rest from reference TRBV7-9 and TRBJ2-7 gives the full variable domain: DTGVSQNPRHKITKRGQNVTFRCDPISEHNRLYWYRQTLGQGPEFLTYFQNEAQLEKSRLLSDRFSAERPKGSFSTLEIQRTEQGDSAMYLCASISGRAYEQYFGPGTRLTVT.

The J gene is TRBJ1-4, the V gene TRBV30; 9 bases match TRBD1. Germline values: CDR1 GTSNPN, CDR2 SVGIG (reference sequence). The CDR3 loop spans 15 amino acids. Trimming cost V 0 bases and J 6 bases; bases outside gene matches: 5. The CDR3 region is CAWSVGGQGHEKLFF. DNA for the CDR3: TGTGCCTGGAGTGTAGGGGGACAGGGTCATGAAAAACTGTTTTTT.

This clone was seen once. V usage is TRBV29-1 and J usage is TRBJ2-5; 11 bases map to TRBD2. This CDR3 has 15 residues. V was pared by 7 bases and J by 0 bases, with 7 bases of the junction left unmatched. Germline CDR1 reads SQVTM; CDR2 reads ANQGSEA. The CDR3 reads CSGLNSGGDQETQYF. As DNA, the CDR3 is TGCAGCGGACTAAATAGCGGGGGGGACCAAGAGACCCAGTACTTC.

The chain carries TRBV2 and TRBJ2-3, with D possibly matching TRBD1 (6 bases). This CDR3 contains 14 residues. The germline V and J ends were trimmed by 3 bases and 4 bases, with 11 bases remaining between them. The germline gives CDR1 SNHLY, CDR2 FYNNEI. The CDR3 DNA reads TGTGCCAGCAGTGATAGGGGGTCTTCAGATACGCAGTATTTT. Protein sequence: CASSDRGSSDTQYF.

This clone was observed once. V is TRBV6-1 and J is TRBJ2-7; TRBD2 matches at 7 bases. V trimming: 2 bases; J trimming: 0 bases; junction bases outside the gene matches: 4. Germline V CDR1 and CDR2: MNHNS, SASEGT. The CDR3 has 15 amino acids. CDR3 sequence (DNA): TGTGCCAGCAGTGAACCCGGGGACTACTCCTACGAGCAGTACTTC. Translation: CASSEPGDYSYEQYF.

This clone was observed a handful of times. The V and J genes are TRBV9 and TRBJ1-1; 12 bases agree with TRBD1. The CDR3 contains 15 residues. V lost 2 bases to trimming and J lost 4 bases; unmatched junction nucleotides: 3. Germline-derived CDR1 and CDR2 are SGDLS and YYNGEE. CDR3 amino acids: CASSVGTGGVTEAFF. Written as DNA, the CDR3 is TGTGCCAGCAGCGTTGGGACAGGGGGCGTCACTGAAGCTTTCTTT. The full variable domain, its missing parts supplied by reference TRBV9 and TRBJ1-1, is DSGVTQTPKHLITATGQRVTLRCSPRSGDLSVYWYQQSLDQGLQFLIQYYNGEERAKGNILERFSAQQFPDLHSELNLSSLELGDSALYFCASSVGTGGVTEAFFGQGTRLTVV.

This clone showed up just once. The J gene is TRBJ2-1, the V gene TRBV5-1; TRBD1 matches at 11 bases. There are 15 residues in the CDR3. V shed 7 bases and J 8 bases; nucleotides not matched to a gene: 11. CDR1 SGHRS and CDR2 YFSETQ come from the germline V gene. The CDR3 spells CASQSRTGGRDEQFF. As DNA, the CDR3 is TGCGCCAGCCAATCAAGGACAGGGGGCCGAGATGAGCAGTTCTTC.

V gene TRBV5-1 combines with J gene TRBJ2-4; TRBD1 aligns across 7 bases. After removal of 7 bases from V and 0 bases from J, the junction contained 16 bases not matched to a gene. This CDR3 contains 18 residues. Germline-derived CDR1 and CDR2 are SGHRS and YFSETQ. Here the CDR3 DNA reads TGCGCCAGCCGGGTCACCACAGGGGCAAATATAGCCAAAAACATTCAGTACTTC. Protein sequence: CASRVTTGANIAKNIQYF.

The rearrangement uses TRBV9 and TRBJ1-1; D gene uncertain. Trimming took 0 bases from V and 1 from J, leaving 7 bases between them. Per the germline V gene, CDR1 is SGDLS and CDR2 is YYNGEE. The CDR3 is 14 residues long. As DNA, the CDR3 is TGTGCCAGCAGCGTAGCCCCGGGGAACACTGAAGCTTTCTTT. This gives the protein CASSVAPGNTEAFF.

For the CDR3, the DNA is TGTGCCAGTAGTAAAAGGGACAGAGCTTTATCTGGCAATGAGCAGTTCTTC. The encoded protein is CASSKRDRALSGNEQFF. This chain connects TRBV19 to TRBJ2-1; 7 positions match TRBD1. This CDR3 spans 17 amino acids. Germline loops: CDR1 LNHDA, CDR2 SQIVND (reference sequence). Trimming cost V 4 bases and J 6 bases; bases outside gene matches: 15.